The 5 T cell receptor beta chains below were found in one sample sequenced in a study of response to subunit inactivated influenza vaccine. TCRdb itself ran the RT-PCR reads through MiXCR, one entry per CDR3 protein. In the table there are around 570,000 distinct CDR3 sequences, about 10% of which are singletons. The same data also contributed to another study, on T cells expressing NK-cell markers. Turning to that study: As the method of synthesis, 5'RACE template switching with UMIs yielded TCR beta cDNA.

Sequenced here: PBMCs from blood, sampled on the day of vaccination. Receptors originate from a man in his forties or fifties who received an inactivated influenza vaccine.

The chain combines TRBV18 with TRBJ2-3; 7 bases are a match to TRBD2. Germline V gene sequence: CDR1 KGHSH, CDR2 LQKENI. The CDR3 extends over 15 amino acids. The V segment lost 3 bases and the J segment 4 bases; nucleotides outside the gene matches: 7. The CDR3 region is CASSPWREPPDTQYF. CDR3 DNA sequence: TGTGCCAGCTCACCCTGGCGGGAGCCGCCAGATACGCAGTATTTT.

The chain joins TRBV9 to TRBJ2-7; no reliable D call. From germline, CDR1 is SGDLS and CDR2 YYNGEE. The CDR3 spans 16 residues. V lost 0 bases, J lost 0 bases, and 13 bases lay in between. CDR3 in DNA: TGTGCCAGCAGCGTAGCTTGGGGAAGAGGCTCCTACGAGCAGTACTTC. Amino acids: CASSVAWGRGSYEQYF. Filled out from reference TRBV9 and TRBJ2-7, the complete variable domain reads DSGVTQTPKHLITATGQRVTLRCSPRSGDLSVYWYQQSLDQGLQFLIQYYNGEERAKGNILERFSAQQFPDLHSELNLSSLELGDSALYFCASSVAWGRGSYEQYFGPGTRLTVT.

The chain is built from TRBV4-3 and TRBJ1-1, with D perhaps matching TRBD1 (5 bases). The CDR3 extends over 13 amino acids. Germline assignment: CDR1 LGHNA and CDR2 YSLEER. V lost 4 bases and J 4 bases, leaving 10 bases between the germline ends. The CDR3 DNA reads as TGCGCCAGCAGCCCCCAAAGGGGCACTGAAGCTTTCTTT. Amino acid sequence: CASSPQRGTEAFF.

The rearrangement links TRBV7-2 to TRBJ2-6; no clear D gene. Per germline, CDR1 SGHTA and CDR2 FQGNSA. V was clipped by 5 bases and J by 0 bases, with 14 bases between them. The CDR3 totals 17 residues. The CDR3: CASSPDRHRSGANVLTF. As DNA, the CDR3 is TGTGCCAGCAGCCCAGACCGACACCGCTCTGGGGCCAACGTCCTGACTTTC.

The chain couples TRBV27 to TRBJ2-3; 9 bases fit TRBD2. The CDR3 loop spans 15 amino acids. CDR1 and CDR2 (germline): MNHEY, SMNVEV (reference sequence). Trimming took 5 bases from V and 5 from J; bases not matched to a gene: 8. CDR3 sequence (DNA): TGTGCCAGCAGTCCTCGGCGGGAGGGCCGAGATACGCAGTATTTT. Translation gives CASSPRREGRDTQYF.